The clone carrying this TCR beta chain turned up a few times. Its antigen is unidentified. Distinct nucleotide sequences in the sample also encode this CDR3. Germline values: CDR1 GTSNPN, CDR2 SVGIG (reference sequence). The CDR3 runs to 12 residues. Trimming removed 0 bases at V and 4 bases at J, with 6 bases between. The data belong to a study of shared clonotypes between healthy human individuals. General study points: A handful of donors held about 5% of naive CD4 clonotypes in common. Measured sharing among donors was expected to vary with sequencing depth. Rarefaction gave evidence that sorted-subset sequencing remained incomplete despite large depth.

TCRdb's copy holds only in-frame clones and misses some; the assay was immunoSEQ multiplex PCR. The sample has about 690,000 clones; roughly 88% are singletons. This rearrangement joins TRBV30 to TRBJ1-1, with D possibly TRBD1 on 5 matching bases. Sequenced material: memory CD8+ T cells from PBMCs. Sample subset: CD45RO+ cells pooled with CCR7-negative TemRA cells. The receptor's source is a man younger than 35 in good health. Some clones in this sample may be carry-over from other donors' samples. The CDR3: CAWSVGATEAFF. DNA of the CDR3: TGTGCCTGGAGTGTAGGGGCCACTGAAGCTTTCTTT.